These T cell receptor beta chains were read from a single sample in a study of CD8+CD57+ T cells in acquired aplastic anemia. Each CDR3 protein gets one entry after TCRdb re-called the reads with MiXCR. The data hold about 180,000 distinct CDR3 sequences, with roughly 65% observed a single time. The specimen was sorted CD4+, CD8+, or CD8+CD57+ T cells (not recorded which) from PBMCs. These receptors were taken from a human donor with aplastic anemia. Both conserved end residues are part of each CDR3. Fields, in order: D gene, V gene, clone size, J gene, CDR3 protein, CDR3 DNA. The D gene is left open where the match is weak. A row's size may be missing; if present it is once, few, many or a size class.

d_gene: .
v_gene: TRBV24-1
abundance: once
j_gene: TRBJ2-1
CDR3aa: CATSDSLTFLPHEQFF
CDR3nt: TGTGCCACCAGTGATTCGTTGACCTTTTTGCCCCATGAGCAGTTCTTC

d_gene: .
v_gene: TRBV7-3
abundance: .
j_gene: TRBJ2-2
CDR3aa: CASSRSSTGELFF
CDR3nt: TGTGCCAGCAGCCGTAGTAGCACCGGGGAGCTGTTTTTT

d_gene: TRBD1
v_gene: TRBV5-1
abundance: .
j_gene: TRBJ2-2
CDR3aa: CASSLGLDRVAGELFF
CDR3nt: TGCGCCAGCAGCTTGGGACTGGACAGGGTGGCCGGGGAGCTGTTTTTT

d_gene: TRBD1
v_gene: TRBV10-3
abundance: .
j_gene: TRBJ1-2
CDR3aa: CAISESRDRGQDYGYTF
CDR3nt: TGTGCCATCAGTGAGTCCCGGGACAGGGGACAAGACTATGGCTACACCTTC

d_gene: .
v_gene: TRBV12-3/TRBV12-4
abundance: .
j_gene: TRBJ1-4
CDR3aa: CVSRRGNEKLFF
CDR3nt: TGTGTCAGCAGGCGGGGTAATGAAAAACTGTTTTTT

d_gene: .
v_gene: TRBV5-1
abundance: .
j_gene: TRBJ2-7
CDR3aa: CASSFDGTEQYF
CDR3nt: TGCGCCAGCAGCTTTGACGGGACGGAGCAGTACTTC

d_gene: .
v_gene: TRBV7-9
abundance: .
j_gene: TRBJ1-3
CDR3aa: CASSQGTAGNTVYF
CDR3nt: TGTGCCAGCTCTCAAGGAACGGCTGGAAACACCGTATATTTT

d_gene: .
v_gene: TRBV7-4
abundance: .
j_gene: TRBJ2-3
CDR3aa: CASRAEGDTQYF
CDR3nt: TGTGCCAGCAGAGCCGAAGGAGATACGCAGTATTTT

d_gene: .
v_gene: TRBV24-1
abundance: .
j_gene: TRBJ1-2
CDR3aa: CATSADGSSYGYTF
CDR3nt: TGTGCCACCAGCGCAGACGGGTCCAGCTATGGCTACACCTTC

d_gene: TRBD1
v_gene: TRBV12-3/TRBV12-4
abundance: .
j_gene: TRBJ1-1
CDR3aa: CASSLVWGRGELGTEAFF
CDR3nt: TGTGCCAGCAGTTTAGTGTGGGGCAGGGGGGAACTAGGGACTGAAGCTTTCTTT

d_gene: .
v_gene: TRBV12-3/TRBV12-4
abundance: many
j_gene: TRBJ2-2
CDR3aa: CASSLNPTGELFF
CDR3nt: TGTGCCAGCAGTCTGAACCCTACCGGGGAGCTGTTTTTT

d_gene: .
v_gene: TRBV14
abundance: once
j_gene: TRBJ1-5
CDR3aa: CARTARNQPQHF
CDR3nt: TGTGCCAGGACAGCTCGCAATCAGCCCCAGCATTTT

d_gene: .
v_gene: TRBV27
abundance: .
j_gene: TRBJ1-1
CDR3aa: CASTLWGGGGTEAFF
CDR3nt: TGTGCCAGCACTCTTTGGGGGGGAGGGGGCACTGAAGCTTTCTTT

d_gene: .
v_gene: TRBV5-1
abundance: .
j_gene: TRBJ2-1
CDR3aa: CASNPDKAYNEQFF
CDR3nt: TGCGCCAGCAACCCGGACAAGGCCTACAATGAGCAGTTCTTC

d_gene: TRBD1
v_gene: TRBV10-1
abundance: .
j_gene: TRBJ1-2
CDR3aa: CASSQGGTGGLWDYGYTF
CDR3nt: TGCGCCAGCAGCCAGGGAGGGACAGGGGGCCTCTGGGACTATGGCTACACCTTC

d_gene: TRBD1
v_gene: TRBV25-1
abundance: .
j_gene: TRBJ1-2
CDR3aa: CASSGQGANYGYTF
CDR3nt: TGTGCCAGCAGTGGACAGGGGGCTAACTATGGCTACACCTTC

d_gene: .
v_gene: TRBV19
abundance: .
j_gene: TRBJ2-2
CDR3aa: CASKRAGTGELFF
CDR3nt: TGTGCCAGTAAACGGGCCGGAACCGGGGAGCTGTTTTTT

d_gene: .
v_gene: TRBV7-3
abundance: .
j_gene: TRBJ2-3
CDR3aa: CASSLGTRGAQYF
CDR3nt: TGTGCCAGCAGCTTGGGGACGAGGGGGGCGCAGTATTTT

d_gene: .
v_gene: TRBV9
abundance: .
j_gene: TRBJ2-5
CDR3aa: CASSAGWGETQYF
CDR3nt: TGTGCCAGCAGCGCCGGGTGGGGAGAGACCCAGTACTTC

d_gene: .
v_gene: TRBV5-6
abundance: .
j_gene: TRBJ2-4
CDR3aa: CASSLAPDIQYF
CDR3nt: TGTGCCAGCAGCTTGGCCCCGGACATTCAGTACTTC

d_gene: .
v_gene: TRBV29-1
abundance: .
j_gene: TRBJ2-7
CDR3aa: CSVGIGRTSYEQYF
CDR3nt: TGCAGCGTTGGTATTGGACGGACTTCCTACGAGCAGTACTTC

d_gene: .
v_gene: TRBV2
abundance: .
j_gene: TRBJ2-2
CDR3aa: CASRLFVGSTGELFF
CDR3nt: TGTGCCAGCAGACTGTTTGTAGGGAGCACCGGGGAGCTGTTTTTT

d_gene: TRBD1
v_gene: TRBV24-1
abundance: .
j_gene: TRBJ2-7
CDR3aa: CATSDFLQGLGEQYF
CDR3nt: TGTGCCACCAGTGATTTCTTACAGGGGTTGGGAGAGCAGTACTTC

d_gene: TRBD2
v_gene: TRBV7-9
abundance: few
j_gene: TRBJ2-7
CDR3aa: CASRKTSGGSYEQYF
CDR3nt: TGTGCCAGCAGGAAGACTAGCGGGGGCTCCTACGAGCAGTACTTC

d_gene: .
v_gene: TRBV7-8
abundance: .
j_gene: TRBJ2-7
CDR3aa: CASSLISGGSYEQYF
CDR3nt: TGTGCCAGCAGCTTAATCAGCGGAGGCTCCTACGAGCAGTACTTC

d_gene: .
v_gene: TRBV7-9
abundance: .
j_gene: TRBJ2-7
CDR3aa: CASSLPGRAYEQYF
CDR3nt: TGTGCCAGCAGCTTACCAGGGCGGGCCTACGAGCAGTACTTC

d_gene: TRBD2
v_gene: TRBV20-1
abundance: .
j_gene: TRBJ2-7
CDR3aa: CSAPGGVSYEQYF
CDR3nt: TGCAGTGCGCCCGGGGGGGTCTCCTACGAGCAGTACTTC

d_gene: TRBD2
v_gene: TRBV7-7
abundance: .
j_gene: TRBJ2-5
CDR3aa: CASSLLAANVETQYF
CDR3nt: TGTGCTAGCAGCTTGCTAGCGGCTAACGTAGAGACCCAGTACTTC

d_gene: TRBD2
v_gene: TRBV10-3
abundance: .
j_gene: TRBJ2-3
CDR3aa: CAISELAGGITDTQYF
CDR3nt: TGTGCCATCAGTGAGTTGGCGGGAGGCATCACAGATACGCAGTATTTT

d_gene: TRBD1
v_gene: TRBV12-3/TRBV12-4
abundance: .
j_gene: TRBJ2-6
CDR3aa: CASRSNRGSGANVLTF
CDR3nt: TGTGCCAGCAGGAGTAACAGGGGCTCTGGGGCCAACGTCCTGACTTTC

d_gene: TRBD1
v_gene: TRBV19
abundance: .
j_gene: TRBJ1-3
CDR3aa: CASSILGTGDRGTIYF
CDR3nt: TGTGCCAGTAGTATATTGGGTACAGGGGACCGCGGCACCATATATTTT

d_gene: .
v_gene: TRBV27
abundance: few
j_gene: TRBJ2-2
CDR3aa: CASSGGPYTGELFF
CDR3nt: TGTGCCAGCAGTGGCGGGCCTTACACCGGGGAGCTGTTTTTT

d_gene: TRBD1
v_gene: TRBV20-1
abundance: .
j_gene: TRBJ1-2
CDR3aa: CSARGQGGYTF
CDR3nt: TGCAGTGCTAGGGGACAGGGCGGCTACACCTTC

d_gene: .
v_gene: TRBV29-1
abundance: .
j_gene: TRBJ1-2
CDR3aa: CSVEVYTNYGYTF
CDR3nt: TGCAGCGTTGAGGTTTATACAAACTATGGCTACACCTTC

d_gene: TRBD1
v_gene: TRBV20-1
abundance: many
j_gene: TRBJ1-2
CDR3aa: CSARTPGQAINYGYTF
CDR3nt: TGCAGTGCTAGGACACCGGGACAGGCAATTAACTATGGCTACACCTTC

d_gene: TRBD2
v_gene: TRBV10-2
abundance: .
j_gene: TRBJ2-1
CDR3aa: CAGARASGDPSQFF
CDR3nt: TGCGCGGGGGCGCGGGCTAGCGGGGACCCCTCGCAGTTCTTC

d_gene: .
v_gene: TRBV20-1
abundance: .
j_gene: TRBJ2-7
CDR3aa: CSAKKTGYSYEQYF
CDR3nt: TGCAGTGCCAAAAAGACAGGTTACTCCTACGAGCAGTACTTC

d_gene: .
v_gene: TRBV7-7
abundance: few
j_gene: TRBJ2-7
CDR3aa: CASSLGDTYEQYF
CDR3nt: TGTGCCAGCAGCTTAGGGGACACCTACGAGCAGTACTTC

d_gene: TRBD2
v_gene: TRBV7-9
abundance: .
j_gene: TRBJ2-5
CDR3aa: CASSRGGRPQETQYF
CDR3nt: TGTGCCAGCAGCAGGGGCGGGAGACCTCAAGAGACCCAGTACTTC

d_gene: .
v_gene: TRBV7-3
abundance: few
j_gene: TRBJ1-6
CDR3aa: CASSSQGRGSPLHF
CDR3nt: TGTGCCAGCAGCTCGCAGGGTCGTGGGTCACCCCTCCACTTT

d_gene: TRBD1
v_gene: TRBV10-2
abundance: few
j_gene: TRBJ1-1
CDR3aa: CATRDRGGVDTEAFF
CDR3nt: TGCGCCACTAGAGACAGGGGAGGAGTAGACACTGAAGCTTTCTTT

d_gene: .
v_gene: TRBV5-1
abundance: .
j_gene: TRBJ2-1
CDR3aa: CASSLLASNNEQFF
CDR3nt: TGCGCCAGCAGCTTACTAGCATCCAACAATGAGCAGTTCTTC

d_gene: TRBD2
v_gene: TRBV20-1
abundance: .
j_gene: TRBJ2-3
CDR3aa: CSALGLARGTQYF
CDR3nt: TGCAGTGCGCTGGGACTAGCGAGGGGTACGCAGTATTTT

d_gene: .
v_gene: TRBV12-3/TRBV12-4
abundance: .
j_gene: TRBJ1-2
CDR3aa: CATTQPGLYGGYTF
CDR3nt: TGTGCCACTACCCAACCGGGGTTATACGGTGGCTACACCTTC

d_gene: .
v_gene: TRBV7-9
abundance: .
j_gene: TRBJ1-1
CDR3aa: CASSGDALRAFF
CDR3nt: TGTGCCAGCAGCGGGGACGCCCTGCGAGCTTTCTTT